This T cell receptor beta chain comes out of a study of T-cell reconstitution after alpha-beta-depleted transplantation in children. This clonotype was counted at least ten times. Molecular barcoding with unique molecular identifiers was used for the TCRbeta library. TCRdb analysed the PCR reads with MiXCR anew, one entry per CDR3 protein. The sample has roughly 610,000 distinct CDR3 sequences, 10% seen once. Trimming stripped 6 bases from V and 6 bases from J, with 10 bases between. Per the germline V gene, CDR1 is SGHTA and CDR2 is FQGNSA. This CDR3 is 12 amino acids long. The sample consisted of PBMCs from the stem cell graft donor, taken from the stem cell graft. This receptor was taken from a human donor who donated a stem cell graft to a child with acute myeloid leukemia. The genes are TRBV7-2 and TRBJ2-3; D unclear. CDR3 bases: TGTGCCAGCAGATCCCGAAGGGATACGCAGTATTTT. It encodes CASRSRRDTQYF.